Given below is one T cell receptor (beta chain) in context. The sample belongs to a study of blood T cell repertoires in COVID-19. Assay used: immunoSEQ multiplex PCR; TCRdb lists only in-frame clones, some missing. The repertoire holds 100,000 to 150,000 clones, with around 84% as singletons. This CDR3 comprises 16 residues. J was trimmed by 0 bases and V by 1 base; bases with no gene match: 3. Germline lookup yields CDR1 SGDLS and CDR2 YYNGEE. Participants had their cohort set by participant-reported clinical history. The receptor's source is a man aged 40-50 years with acute COVID-19. The material sequenced was PBMCs or T cells enriched from blood (not recorded which). This sequence joins TRBV9 and TRBJ2-5; 10 nucleotides agree with TRBD1. The CDR3 nucleotides read TGTGCCAGCAGCGTAAGACAGGGGGCCGACCAAGAGACCCAGTACTTC. This encodes CASSVRQGADQETQYF.